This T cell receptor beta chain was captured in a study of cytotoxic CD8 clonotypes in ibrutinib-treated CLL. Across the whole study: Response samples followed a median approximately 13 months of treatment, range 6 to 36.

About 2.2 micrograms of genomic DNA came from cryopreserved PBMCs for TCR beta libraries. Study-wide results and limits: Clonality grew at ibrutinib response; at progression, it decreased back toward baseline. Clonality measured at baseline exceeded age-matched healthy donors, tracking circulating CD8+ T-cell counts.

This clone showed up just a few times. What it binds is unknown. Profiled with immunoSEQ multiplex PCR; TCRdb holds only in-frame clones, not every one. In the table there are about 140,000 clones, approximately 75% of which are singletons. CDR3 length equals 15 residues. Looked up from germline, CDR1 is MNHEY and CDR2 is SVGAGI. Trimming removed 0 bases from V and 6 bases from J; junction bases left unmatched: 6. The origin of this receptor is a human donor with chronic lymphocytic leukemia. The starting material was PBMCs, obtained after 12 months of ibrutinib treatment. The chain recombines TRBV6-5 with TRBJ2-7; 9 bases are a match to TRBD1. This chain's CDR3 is CASSYSRTGELEQYF. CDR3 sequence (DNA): TGTGCCAGCAGTTACTCTCGGACAGGGGAACTCGAGCAGTACTTC.